This TCR beta chain is from a study of CD8+CD57+ T cells in acquired aplastic anemia. Comments on this clonotype: The missing conserved phenylalanine or tryptophan at the end of this CDR3 makes a read error likely. Because the CDR3's place on the DNA is in doubt, the DNA is left out and the CDR3 is given as listed by TCRdb.

Those patients picked for sequencing had displayed CD8+CD57+ cell expansion on flow cytometry. Germline CDR1 is SGHDN and CDR2 is FVKESK. The CDR3 is 9 amino acids in total, end residues counted. Genomic DNA served as template for TCR beta VDJ and CDR3 profiling. TCRdb fed the reads into MiXCR, producing one record per CDR3 protein. Here the sample spans approximately 300,000 distinct CDR3 sequences, about three fifths being singletons. The chain combines TRBV14 with TRBJ1-6; TRBD1, the table's D call, was not compared with the DNA. The origin of this receptor is a human donor with aplastic anemia. The sample comprised sorted CD4+, CD8+, or CD8+CD57+ T cells (not recorded which) from PBMCs. CDR3: CASSQDLPG.